A selection of T cell receptor beta chains follows, all from one sample in a study of blood T cell repertoires in COVID-19. Generated by immunoSEQ multiplex PCR, the TCRdb table keeps only in-frame clones and is missing some. The sample has tens of thousands of clones, nearly 85% seen once; the top ten hold approximately 1.9%. The specimen sequenced was peripheral blood. These receptors all stem from a woman between 55 and 75 years old with acute or convalescent COVID-19. Both conserved end residues are trimmed from each CDR3. Part of the rows lack a size; the others show once, few, many or a class for expanded clones.

clone_size	v_call	cdr3_length	j_call	cdr3_aa
NA	TRBV28	14	TRBJ1-2	ASSPYGQGHNYGYT
few	TRBV20-1	12	TRBJ1-3	SASIESSGNTIY
NA	TRBV12-3/TRBV12-4	11	TRBJ1-2	ASSLQGTYGYT
NA	TRBV29-1	10	TRBJ2-1	SVDEGYNEQF
few	TRBV6-5	13	TRBJ2-1	ASGSSGITYNEQF
NA	TRBV19	11	TRBJ1-1	ASSRGRDTEAF
once	TRBV18	10	TRBJ1-1	ASSLGGPEAF
NA	TRBV7-6	17	TRBJ2-5	ASSLEVAGFSSLQETQY
NA	TRBV5-5	12	TRBJ1-2	ASSLGGMVYGYT
NA	TRBV20-1	9	TRBJ2-1	SASLHNEQF
NA	TRBV10-2	12	TRBJ1-2	ATIPGQGGHGYT
NA	TRBV27	13	TRBJ1-1	ASSTPDRFSTEAF
NA	TRBV2	13	TRBJ2-3	ASSVSSGRTDTQY
once	TRBV7-3	11	TRBJ2-7	ASSVDRGSEQY
few	TRBV10-3	12	TRBJ2-5	AISENRGGETQY
NA	TRBV19	13	TRBJ1-2	ASSRSGGQGYGYT
NA	TRBV28	12	TRBJ1-2	ASSTGGRNYGYT
NA	TRBV6-6	13	TRBJ2-1	ASTSRGTLYNEQF
few	TRBV6-5	12	TRBJ2-2	ASSYLGRSRELF
NA	TRBV6-4	11	TRBJ2-1	ASSAGPHNEQF
NA	TRBV2	13	TRBJ1-5	ASSTTGGSNQPQH
NA	TRBV21-1	13	TRBJ2-2	ASREGLALTGELF
once	TRBV7-9	13	TRBJ2-1	ASSLGLGTYNEQF
NA	TRBV12-5	13	TRBJ1-1	ASGLLRAGNTEAF
medium-sized	TRBV5-6	15	TRBJ1-3	ASSLEGQGSSGNTIY
NA	TRBV6-5	12	TRBJ1-2	ASSLTTGGSGYT
NA	TRBV19	11	TRBJ1-2	ASSIWQGYGYT
NA	TRBV7-6	13	TRBJ1-6	ASSLARTGDSPLH
NA	TRBV6-1	12	TRBJ1-3	ASSDSGRGNTIY
NA	TRBV18	11	TRBJ1-2	ASSGGQNYGYT
once	TRBV7-2	12	TRBJ1-6	ASSLDRTNSPLH
once	TRBV5-1	15	TRBJ1-4	ASSYGTGGSTNEKLF
once	TRBV10-3	17	TRBJ2-1	AISVSFGGGGPSRNEQF
once	TRBV9	13	TRBJ1-5	ASSQTGSSNQPQH
NA	TRBV5-1	15	TRBJ2-2	ASSPGLAGPNTGELF
few	TRBV15	11	TRBJ1-1	ATSVDMNTEAF
NA	TRBV6-5	14	TRBJ2-3	ASSYTGGAGTDTQY
NA	TRBV6-5	14	TRBJ1-1	ASSYGIRRRGTEAF
NA	TRBV30	12	TRBJ2-5	AWSVAGGPDTQY
NA	TRBV19	13	TRBJ2-7	ASSMSGGPSYEQY
once	TRBV19	12	TRBJ1-5	ASSDRGAGQPQH
once	TRBV7-8	15	TRBJ1-5	ASSLDFRGRGNQPQH
NA	TRBV21-1	10	TRBJ2-5	ASSKAYTTQY
once	TRBV2	11	TRBJ1-2	ASSVDGGYGYT